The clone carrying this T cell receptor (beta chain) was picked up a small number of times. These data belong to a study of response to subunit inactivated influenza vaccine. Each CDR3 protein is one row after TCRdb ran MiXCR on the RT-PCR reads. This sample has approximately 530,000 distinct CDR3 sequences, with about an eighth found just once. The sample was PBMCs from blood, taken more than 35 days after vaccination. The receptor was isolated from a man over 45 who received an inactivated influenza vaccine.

The CDR3 sequence: CASSQRGAGGSEDTQYF. The DNA of the CDR3 is TGCGCCAGCAGCCAAAGGGGTGCGGGAGGGAGCGAGGATACGCAGTATTTT. The chain recombines TRBV4-1 with TRBJ2-3; 9 nucleotides align to TRBD2. The ends lost 2 bases at V and 6 bases at J; junction bases unmatched: 12. CDR1 is MGHRA and CDR2 is YSYEKL in the germline V gene. The CDR3 sequence is 17 residues long.